Each of the 32 T cell receptor beta chains below was sequenced from the same sample in a study of blood T cell repertoires in COVID-19. The table came from immunoSEQ multiplex PCR; TCRdb's copy has only in-frame clones and leaves some out. The sample carries fewer than 250,000 clones, approximately 90% recorded once. The sample consisted of PBMCs or T cells enriched from blood (not recorded which). These receptors originate from a woman aged 30 to 39 with acute COVID-19.

V is TRBV7-9 and J is TRBJ2-2; TRBD2 matches at 7 bases. CDR1 is SEHNR and CDR2 is FQNEAQ in the germline V gene (reference sequence). The CDR3 sequence is 14 residues long. Trimming took 5 bases from V and 6 from J; bases not matched to a gene: 6. CDR3 DNA sequence: TGTGCCAGCAGCCGCCTGGGGAGGGCCGGGGAGCTGTTTTTT. It is translated as CASSRLGRAGELFF.

The DNA of the CDR3 is TGTGCCAGCAGCAAGAGGACAGGGGAATACGAGCAGTACTTC. Protein product: CASSKRTGEYEQYF. V is TRBV4-2 and J is TRBJ2-7; 9 bases match TRBD1. After removal of 5 bases from V and 4 bases from J, the junction contained 6 bases not matched to a gene. The CDR3 extends over 14 amino acids. Germline V gene lookup returns CDR1 LGHNA and CDR2 YNFKEQ.

This clone was found a few times. The genes are TRBV21-1 and TRBJ2-1; the table's D gene call, TRBD1, was not cross checked with the DNA. TRBV21-1 constitutes a pseudogene. The CDR3 has 16 amino acids. The CDR3 DNA reads TGTGCCAGCATACCTCCCGGGACAGGGGCCTACAATGAGCAGTTCTTC. Protein: CASIPPGTGAYNEQFF.

This chain joins TRBV3-1 (or the pseudogene TRBV3-2) and TRBJ2-2; D perhaps matches TRBD2 (6 bases). This CDR3 region has 16 residues. Deletions cut 1 base from V and 4 bases from J, with 13 bases between. Germline loops: CDR1 LGHDT, CDR2 YNNKEL (reference sequence). The CDR3 loop reads CASSQVQGLGTGELFF. The CDR3 DNA sequence: TGTGCCAGCAGCCAAGTCCAGGGACTCGGCACCGGGGAGCTGTTTTTT.

V and J are TRBV4-1 and TRBJ2-3; 7 positions agree with TRBD1. V trimming: 1 base; J trimming: 2 bases; junction bases outside the gene matches: 6. Germline-derived CDR1 and CDR2 are MGHRA and YSYEKL. The CDR3 loop spans 16 amino acids. CDR3: CASSQGRGPVTDTQYF. CDR3 bases: TGCGCCAGCAGCCAAGGAAGGGGGCCGGTCACAGATACGCAGTATTTT.

The rearrangement links TRBV5-4 to TRBJ1-2; weak D call: TRBD1 (6 bases). The CDR3 is 14 residues long. From germline, CDR1 is SGHNT and CDR2 YYREEE (reference sequence). The V end lost 3 bases, the J end lost 5 bases, and 14 bases lay between the germline ends. The CDR3 bases are TGTGCCAGCAGCTCACAGGGTTACGAATATGGCTACACCTTC. As protein: CASSSQGYEYGYTF.

This chain connects TRBV7-9 to TRBJ1-4, with D hard to call. Germline CDR1 SEHNR, CDR2 FQNEAQ (reference sequence). The CDR3 is 15 amino acids. V lost 2 bases and J lost 5, with 12 bases in between. The CDR3 bases are TGTGCCAGCAGCTTAAAACAGCTTCAGAATGAAAAACTGTTTTTT. Its translation: CASSLKQLQNEKLFF.

The rearrangement uses TRBV10-3 and TRBJ2-3, with TRBD2 matching over 9 bases. The V gene end was trimmed by 10 bases and the J gene end by 6 bases; junction bases not matched to a gene: 8. This CDR3 region has 13 residues. Per the germline V gene, CDR1 is ENHRY and CDR2 is SYGVKD. CDR3 residues: CATRGSGGDTQYF. In DNA, the CDR3 is TGTGCCACCAGGGGTAGCGGGGGTGATACGCAGTATTTT.

The chain links TRBV6-5 to TRBJ2-7, with 8 bases fitting TRBD1. The germline CDR1 and CDR2 sequences are MNHEY and SVGAGI. The CDR3 totals 12 residues. The trim removed 6 bases at V and 5 bases at J, leaving 3 bases unmatched. CDR3 protein: CASSADRDEQYF. Written as DNA, the CDR3 is TGTGCCAGCAGCGCGGACAGGGACGAGCAGTACTTC.

The J gene is TRBJ2-7, the V gene TRBV5-1, with TRBD1 matching 7 bases. Per the germline V gene, CDR1 is SGHRS and CDR2 is YFSETQ. This CDR3 region has 14 residues. The V and J ends lost 0 bases and 3 bases, in that order; junction bases with no gene match: 3. As DNA, the CDR3 is TGCGCCAGCAGCTTGGGGACAGGCAACTACGAGCAGTACTTC. Its translation: CASSLGTGNYEQYF.

The gene calls are TRBV18 and TRBJ1-2; D is unresolved. Trimming took off 0 bases at V and 4 bases at J, with 6 bases between the two ends. The CDR3 length is 13 residues. CDR1 and CDR2 (germline): KGHSH, LQKENI. The CDR3 loop is CASSPPVAYGYTF. The CDR3 nucleotides are TGTGCCAGCTCACCACCCGTGGCCTATGGCTACACCTTC.

This sequence joins TRBV12-5 and TRBJ2-5, with 9 bases lining up with TRBD2. Germline CDR1 reads LGHNT; CDR2 reads FRNRAP. V shed 5 bases and J 7 bases; nucleotides not matched to a gene: 11. This CDR3 spans 15 amino acids. The CDR3 loop reads CASGRTSDLVRTQYF. CDR3 nucleotide sequence: TGTGCTAGTGGTCGGACTAGCGACCTGGTGAGGACCCAGTACTTC.

The chain employs TRBV4-3 and TRBJ1-3; possibly TRBD1 for D (6 bases). CDR1 and CDR2 (germline): LGHNA, YSLEER. V was trimmed by 0 bases and J by 2 bases, leaving 11 bases between them. The CDR3 contains 16 residues. Written as DNA, the CDR3 is TGCGCCAGCAGCCAAGATCGGGCAGGGGCTGGAAACACCATATATTTT. Its protein is CASSQDRAGAGNTIYF.

The V and J genes are TRBV5-1 and TRBJ2-2, with a tentative D call TRBD1 (6 bases). This CDR3 region has 15 residues. Germline CDR1 reads SGHRS; CDR2 reads YFSETQ. V was pared by 0 bases and J by 5 bases, with 11 bases between. The CDR3 region is CASSLDNRETGELFF. The CDR3 DNA reads as TGCGCCAGCAGCTTGGATAACAGGGAAACCGGGGAGCTGTTTTTT.

The chain recombines TRBV6-6 with TRBJ2-7; D possibly corresponds to TRBD1 (6 bases). CDR1 and CDR2 (germline): MNHNY, SVGAGI (reference sequence). V was trimmed by 5 bases and J by 3 bases, leaving 17 bases between them. There are 15 residues in the CDR3. The CDR3, as DNA: TGTGCCAGCAGTCAACAGGGATCCGGTCTCTACGAGCAGTACTTC. Amino acids: CASSQQGSGLYEQYF.

This chain uses TRBV24-1 with TRBJ1-4, with TRBD1 matching over 9 bases. CDR3 size: 15 residues. Germline CDR1 reads KGHDR; CDR2 reads SFDVKD. After removal of 9 bases from V and 5 bases from J, the junction contained 9 bases not matched to a gene. CDR3: CATRRGGQGNEKLFF. CDR3 nucleotide sequence: TGTGCCACCCGCCGGGGGGGACAGGGAAATGAAAAACTGTTTTTT.

This clone was counted many times. This sequence joins TRBV5-1 and TRBJ2-2, with 8 bases lining up with TRBD2. The CDR3 is 15 amino acids. The V and J ends lost 1 base and 4 bases, in that order; junction bases with no gene match: 3. Looked up from germline, CDR1 is SGHRS and CDR2 is YFSETQ. The CDR3 region is CASSLRGGPTGELFF. For the CDR3, the DNA is TGCGCCAGCAGCTTGCGGGGGGGCCCCACCGGGGAGCTGTTTTTT.

The chain recombines TRBV4-1 with TRBJ1-5; the D is unclear. CDR3 size: 14 residues. The V end was cut by 1 base, the J end by 5 bases, with 9 bases between. CDR1 is MGHRA, CDR2 YSYEKL, per germline. The CDR3, as DNA: TGCGCCAGCAGCCAAGCCCAGGAATATCAGCCCCAGCATTTT. It translates to CASSQAQEYQPQHF.

The genes are TRBV6-5 and TRBJ2-7; a possible D gene is TRBD1 (6 bases). Deletions cut 2 bases from V and 2 bases from J, with 10 bases between. The CDR3 sequence is 14 residues long. Germline assignment: CDR1 MNHEY and CDR2 SVGAGI. The CDR3 loop reads CASSYTPGAYEQYF. CDR3 nucleotides: TGTGCCAGCAGTTACACCCCAGGGGCCTACGAGCAGTACTTC.

J is TRBJ1-6 and V is TRBV5-1; 12 nucleotides align to TRBD1. V lost 1 base, J lost 8 bases, and 7 bases stayed unmatched. The CDR3 spans 17 residues. The germline V gene encodes CDR1 SGHRS and CDR2 YFSETQ. The CDR3 coding sequence is TGCGCCAGCAGCTTGCATCCCCGGGACAGGGGGCATTCACCCCTCCACTTT. Its protein product is CASSLHPRDRGHSPLHF.

Only a few counts were recorded for this clone. The J gene is TRBJ1-3, the V gene TRBV15; D gene ambiguous. Germline CDR1 LNHNV, CDR2 YYDKDF (reference sequence). V lost 3 bases to trimming and J lost 4 bases, with 13 bases between them. This CDR3 is built from 15 residues. The CDR3 DNA reads as TGTGCCACCAGCAGGGGGAAGGGAGTCGGAAACACCATATATTTT. Its protein is CATSRGKGVGNTIYF.

This chain uses TRBV6-5 with TRBJ1-6, with D possibly being TRBD1 (6 bases). Germline V CDR1 and CDR2: MNHEY, SVGAGI. Trimming shortened V by 5 bases and J by 13 bases, and 15 bases separated the two germline ends. The CDR3 is 13 residues long. CDR3 loop: CASSNRDTQPLHF. DNA for the CDR3: TGTGCCAGCAGTAATCGGGACACCCAGCCCCTCCACTTT.

The V call is TRBV5-5, the J call TRBJ1-5; 8 nucleotides align to TRBD1. Germline V gives CDR1 SGHKS, CDR2 YYEKEE (reference sequence). The CDR3 length is 17 residues. Losses at the gene ends were 2 bases for V and 2 bases for J; bases not matched to a gene: 9. The CDR3 protein is CASSFGQGAVGNQPQHF. The CDR3 nucleotides read TGTGCCAGCAGCTTTGGGCAGGGGGCGGTCGGCAATCAGCCCCAGCATTTT.

This clone was counted a single time. V is TRBV7-9 and J is TRBJ1-2; TRBD1 might be the D (5 bases). CDR1 is SEHNR, CDR2 FQNEAQ, per germline (reference sequence). V was trimmed by 1 base and J by 2 bases, leaving 8 bases between them. The CDR3 spans 14 residues. The chain's CDR3 is CASSLGEGNYGYTF. CDR3 coding DNA: TGTGCCAGCAGCTTAGGGGAGGGGAACTATGGCTACACCTTC.

V and J are TRBV6-2 or TRBV6-3 and TRBJ1-1; no firm D call. The length of the CDR3 is 14 residues. The V end lost 0 bases, the J end lost 2 bases, and 7 bases lay between the germline ends. Germline V gene sequence: CDR1 MNHEY, CDR2 SVGEGT. The CDR3 nucleotides are TGTGCCAGCAGTTACTCATCGTCCAACACTGAAGCTTTCTTT. Translated: CASSYSSSNTEAFF.

The chain links TRBV4-1 to TRBJ2-4; tentative D call: TRBD2 (6 bases). V gave up 0 bases and J gave up 0 bases, with 18 bases separating them. Per the germline V gene, CDR1 is MGHRA and CDR2 is YSYEKL. CDR3 size: 19 residues. This CDR3 reads CASSQDLGPGDPAKNIQYF. The CDR3 DNA follows: TGCGCCAGCAGCCAAGATCTGGGTCCGGGGGATCCAGCCAAAAACATTCAGTACTTC.

The V and J genes are TRBV11-2 and TRBJ2-7; D is uncertain. From germline, CDR1 is SGHAT and CDR2 FQNNGV. Trimming cost V 1 base and J 3 bases, with 7 bases left between them. The CDR3 is 13 residues long. The DNA of the CDR3 is TGTGCCAGCAGCTTAGGTACTTTCTACGAGCAGTACTTC. It encodes CASSLGTFYEQYF.

This chain connects TRBV19 to TRBJ2-2, with D perhaps matching TRBD1 (5 bases). Germline values: CDR1 LNHDA, CDR2 SQIVND (reference sequence). Trimming shortened V by 1 base and J by 9 bases, and 15 bases separated the two germline ends. The length of the CDR3 is 15 residues. The CDR3 nucleotides read TGTGCCAGTAGTATAGTTGCAGGGAAGGAGCGGGAGCTGTTTTTT. Translated: CASSIVAGKERELFF.

This sequence joins TRBV27 and TRBJ1-5, with a tentative D call TRBD1 (5 bases). CDR3 length equals 15 residues. Germline lookup yields CDR1 MNHEY and CDR2 SMNVEV (reference sequence). V lost 6 bases, J lost 4 bases, and 16 bases lay in between. The CDR3 spells CASSQAPGLNQPQHF. The CDR3 region has the DNA TGTGCCAGCAGCCAAGCTCCGGGACTTAATCAGCCCCAGCATTTT.

The J gene is TRBJ1-2, the V gene TRBV6-5; D remains unclear. Trimming removed 5 bases at V and 5 bases at J, with 12 bases between. In germline, CDR1 is MNHEY, CDR2 SVGAGI. CDR3 length: 13 residues. The CDR3 DNA follows: TGTGCCAGCAGTCCCGCGGGGATATATGGCTACACCTTC. Protein: CASSPAGIYGYTF.

The chain is built from TRBV7-9 and TRBJ1-1; D gene uncertain. The length of the CDR3 is 13 residues. V lost 1 base and J 5 bases, leaving 8 bases between the germline ends. Germline assignment: CDR1 SEHNR and CDR2 FQNEAQ (reference sequence). The CDR3 sequence is CASSLGSRTEAFF. In DNA form, the CDR3 reads TGTGCCAGCAGCTTAGGGAGTCGGACTGAAGCTTTCTTT.

This clone came up a few times. The chain joins TRBV27 to TRBJ1-5, with D unresolved. V was cut by 6 bases and J by 0 bases, with 12 bases left in between. This CDR3 comprises 15 residues. Per the germline V gene, CDR1 is MNHEY and CDR2 is SMNVEV (reference sequence). The CDR3 protein is CASRPGMISNQPQHF. The CDR3 nucleotides are TGTGCCAGCAGGCCCGGGATGATTAGCAATCAGCCCCAGCATTTT.